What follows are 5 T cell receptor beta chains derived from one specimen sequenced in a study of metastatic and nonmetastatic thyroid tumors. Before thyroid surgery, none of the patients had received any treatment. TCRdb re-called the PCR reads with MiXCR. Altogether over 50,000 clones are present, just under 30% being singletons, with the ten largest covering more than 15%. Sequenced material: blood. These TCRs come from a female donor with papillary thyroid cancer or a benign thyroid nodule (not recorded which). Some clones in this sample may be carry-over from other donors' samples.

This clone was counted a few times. The CDR3 nucleotides read TGCAGTGCTGGGAGCGGGAGGGCCTCAGATACGCAGTATTTT. Amino acid sequence: CSAGSGRASDTQYF. The rearrangement joins TRBV20-1 to TRBJ2-3; 10 bases agree with TRBD2. The germline V gene has CDR1 DFQATT and CDR2 SNEGSKA (reference sequence). Losses at the gene ends were 5 bases for V and 4 bases for J; bases not matched to a gene: 6. The CDR3 loop spans 14 amino acids.

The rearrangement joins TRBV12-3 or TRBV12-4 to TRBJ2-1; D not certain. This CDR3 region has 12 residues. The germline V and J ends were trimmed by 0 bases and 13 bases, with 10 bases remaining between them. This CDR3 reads CASSLAGFDQFF. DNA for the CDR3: TGTGCCAGCAGTTTAGCAGGGTTCGATCAGTTCTTC.

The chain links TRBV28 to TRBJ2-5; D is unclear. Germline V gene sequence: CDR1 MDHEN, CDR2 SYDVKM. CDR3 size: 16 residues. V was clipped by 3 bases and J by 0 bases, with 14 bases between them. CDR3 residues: CASSFGNWDNQETQYF. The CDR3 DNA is TGTGCCAGCAGTTTTGGAAACTGGGATAACCAAGAGACCCAGTACTTC.

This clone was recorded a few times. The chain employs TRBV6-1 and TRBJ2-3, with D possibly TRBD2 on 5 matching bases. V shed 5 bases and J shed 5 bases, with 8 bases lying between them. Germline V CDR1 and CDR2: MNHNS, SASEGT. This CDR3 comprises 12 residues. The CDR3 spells CASSRGGDTQYF. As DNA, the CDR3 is TGTGCCAGCAGTCGAGGAGGAGATACGCAGTATTTT.

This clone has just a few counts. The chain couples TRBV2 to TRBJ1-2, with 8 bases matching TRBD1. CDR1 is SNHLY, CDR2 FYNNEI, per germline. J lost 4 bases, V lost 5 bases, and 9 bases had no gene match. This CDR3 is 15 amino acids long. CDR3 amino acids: CASSTTGVQLYGYTF. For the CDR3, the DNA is TGTGCCAGCAGTACGACAGGGGTCCAACTCTATGGCTACACCTTC.